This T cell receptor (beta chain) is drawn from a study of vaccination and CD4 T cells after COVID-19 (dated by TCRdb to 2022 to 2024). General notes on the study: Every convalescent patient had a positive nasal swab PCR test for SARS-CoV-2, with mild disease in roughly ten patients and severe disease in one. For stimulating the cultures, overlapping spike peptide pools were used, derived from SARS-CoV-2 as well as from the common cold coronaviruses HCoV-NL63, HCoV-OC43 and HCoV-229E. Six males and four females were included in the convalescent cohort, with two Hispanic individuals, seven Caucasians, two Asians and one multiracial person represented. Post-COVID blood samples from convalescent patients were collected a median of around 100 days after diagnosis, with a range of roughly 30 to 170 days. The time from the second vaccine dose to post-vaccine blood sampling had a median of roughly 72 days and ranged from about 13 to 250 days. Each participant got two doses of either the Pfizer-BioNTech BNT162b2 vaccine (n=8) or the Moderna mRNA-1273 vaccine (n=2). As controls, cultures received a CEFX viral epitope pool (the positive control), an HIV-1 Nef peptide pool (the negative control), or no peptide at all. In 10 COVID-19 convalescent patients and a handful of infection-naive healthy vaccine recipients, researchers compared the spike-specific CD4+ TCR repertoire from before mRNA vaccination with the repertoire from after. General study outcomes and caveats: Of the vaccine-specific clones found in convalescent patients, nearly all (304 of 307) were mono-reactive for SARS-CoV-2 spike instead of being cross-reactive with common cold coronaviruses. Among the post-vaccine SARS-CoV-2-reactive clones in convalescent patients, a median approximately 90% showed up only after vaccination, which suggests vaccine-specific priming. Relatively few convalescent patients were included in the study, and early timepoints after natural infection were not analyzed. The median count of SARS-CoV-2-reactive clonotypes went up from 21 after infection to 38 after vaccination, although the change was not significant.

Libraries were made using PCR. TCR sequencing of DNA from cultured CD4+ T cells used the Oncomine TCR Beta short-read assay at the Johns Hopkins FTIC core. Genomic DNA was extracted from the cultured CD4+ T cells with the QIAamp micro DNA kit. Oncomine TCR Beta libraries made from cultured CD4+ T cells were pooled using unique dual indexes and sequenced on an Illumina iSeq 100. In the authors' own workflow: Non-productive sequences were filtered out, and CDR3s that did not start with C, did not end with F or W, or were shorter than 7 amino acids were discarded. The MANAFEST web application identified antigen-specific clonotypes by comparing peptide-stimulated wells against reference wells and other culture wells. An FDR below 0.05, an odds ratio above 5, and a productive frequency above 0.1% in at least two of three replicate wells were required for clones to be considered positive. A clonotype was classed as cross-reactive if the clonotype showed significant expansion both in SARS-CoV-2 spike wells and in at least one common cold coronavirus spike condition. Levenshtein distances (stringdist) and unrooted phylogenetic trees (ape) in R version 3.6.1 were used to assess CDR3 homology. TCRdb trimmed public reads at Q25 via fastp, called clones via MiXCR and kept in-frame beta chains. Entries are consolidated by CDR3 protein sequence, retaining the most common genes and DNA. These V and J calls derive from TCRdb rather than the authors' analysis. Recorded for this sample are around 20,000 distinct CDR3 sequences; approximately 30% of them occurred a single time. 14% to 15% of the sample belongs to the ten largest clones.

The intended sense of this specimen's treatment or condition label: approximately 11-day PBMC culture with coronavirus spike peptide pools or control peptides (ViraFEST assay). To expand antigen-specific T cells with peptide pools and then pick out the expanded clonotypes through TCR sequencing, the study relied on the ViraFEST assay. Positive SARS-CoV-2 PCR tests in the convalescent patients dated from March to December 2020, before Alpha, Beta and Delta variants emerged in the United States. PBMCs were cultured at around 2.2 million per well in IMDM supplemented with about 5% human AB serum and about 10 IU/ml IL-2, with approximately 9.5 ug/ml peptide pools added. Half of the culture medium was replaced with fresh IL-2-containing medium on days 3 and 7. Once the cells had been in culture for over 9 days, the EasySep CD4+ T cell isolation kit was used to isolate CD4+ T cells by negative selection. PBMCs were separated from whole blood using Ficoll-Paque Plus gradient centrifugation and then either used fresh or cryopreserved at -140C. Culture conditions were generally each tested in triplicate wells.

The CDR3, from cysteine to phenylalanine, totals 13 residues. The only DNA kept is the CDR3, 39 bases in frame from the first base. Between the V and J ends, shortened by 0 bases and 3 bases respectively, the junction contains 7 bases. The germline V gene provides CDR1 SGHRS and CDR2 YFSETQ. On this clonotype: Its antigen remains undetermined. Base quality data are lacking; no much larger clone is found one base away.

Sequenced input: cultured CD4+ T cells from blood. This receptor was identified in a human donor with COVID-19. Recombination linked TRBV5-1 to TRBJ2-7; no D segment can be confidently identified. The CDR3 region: CASSLDQLYEQYF. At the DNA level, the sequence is TGCGCCAGCAGCTTGGATCAGCTCTACGAGCAGTACTTC.